The sequence of this T cell receptor beta chain was determined in a study of T cells in pancreatic ductal adenocarcinoma. Surgery without prior neoadjuvant therapy was the treatment of the selected pancreatic ductal adenocarcinoma patients. Generated by immunoSEQ multiplex PCR, the TCRdb table keeps only in-frame clones and is missing some. The table has some 16,000 clones, about nine tenths seen once. About this clone: Its antigen is undetermined.

V shed 4 bases, J shed 4 bases, and the junction held 5 bases outside the gene matches. Germline CDR1 and CDR2: LNHDA and SQIVND (reference sequence). The CDR3 extends over 14 amino acids. Study-wide findings and caveats: No significant tumor-blood clonality difference; means were about 0.11 and 0.078.

The source is a human donor with pancreatic ductal adenocarcinoma. This rearrangement joins TRBV19 to TRBJ2-7; 9 bases are shared with TRBD1. Sequencing was performed on PBMCs. CDR3 region: CASSTGTGRYEQYF. In DNA form, the CDR3 reads TGTGCCAGTAGTACCGGGACAGGGCGATACGAGCAGTACTTC. Together with reference TRBV19 and TRBJ2-7, the CDR3 gives the full variable domain: DGGITQSPKYLFRKEGQNVTLSCEQNLNHDAMYWYRQDPGQGLRLIYYSQIVNDFQKGDIAEGYSVSREKKESFPLTVTSAQKNPTAFYLCASSTGTGRYEQYFGPGTRLTVT.